This TCR beta chain stems from a study of monozygotic twins with inflammatory bowel disease (dated by TCRdb to the late 2010s). About the full investigation: The full study comprised 28 monozygotic twin pairs: nine German pairs (four IBD-concordant, five IBD-discordant) and 19 IBD-discordant Danish pairs. Each individual had, on average, about 151 000 unique TCRalpha sequences and 181 000 unique TCRbeta sequences available for analysis. Within discordant pairs, disease-associated traits were sought mainly by comparing IBD patients with their genetically identical healthy co-twins.

Results the study describes overall, beyond this receptor: Distinction between different T cell subtypes could not be achieved in the analysis. Compared with healthy twins, IBD patients shared fewer clonotypes with other individuals, and the difference was most pronounced in patients with signs of disease activity. A decrease in TCRbeta repertoire diversity, as measured by inverse Simpson index, was observed in IBD patients compared with their healthy co-twins. Background noise and inter-individual variability may have been introduced into the repertoires by the differing immunosuppressive treatments among patients. The results gave no support for a single strong signal or clonotype linked to IBD. No difference in repertoire similarity was observed between concordant and discordant twins, possibly owing to limited statistical power.

From each donor, a roughly 2.7 ml peripheral blood sample was collected into PAXgene tubes and stored at -80 degrees C. Without T cell sorting, total RNA was isolated from whole blood using the PAXgene blood miRNA kit on an automated QIAcube. Peripheral blood from monozygotic twin pairs, either concordant or discordant for inflammatory bowel disease, underwent deep TCRalpha and TCRbeta repertoire profiling that used unique molecular barcoding. Smoking habits were recorded for all twin pairs, and individuals were classified as current, former or never smokers. The CDR3 holds 18 amino acids from the cysteine to the phenylalanine. No DNA accompanies this entry. CDR1 LGHNA and CDR2 YSLEER were looked up in the germline V gene. The library was prepared using 5' RACE. The input for every TCR library was 3500 ng of total RNA. For each sample, cDNA was synthesized in eight separate reactions using SMARTScribe reverse transcriptase. During cDNA synthesis, template switching was used to introduce unique molecular identifiers that contained a 6-nucleotide sample barcode. Two nested PCRs of roughly 16 and 10 cycles amplified the TCRalpha and TCRbeta cDNA, and bead purification followed each PCR. Before amplification, the cDNA was treated with uracil DNA-glycosylase and purified using the QIAquick PCR purification kit. In the second PCR, Illumina TruSeq-compatible adapters and sample-specific barcodes were added. Library quality and concentration were checked on TapeStation and Qubit, and libraries were pooled at about 5 ng each. Sequencing of pooled libraries was carried out on an Illumina HiSeq2500 single-index Rapid Run using 2 x 100 bp reads and custom sequencing primers. The paper's data handling went like this. MiGEC version 1.2.6 was used for UMI-based consensus assembly, which corrected PCR and sequencing errors. MiXCR version 2.1.1 handled V(D)J alignment, clonotype assembly and CDR3 extraction. Normalisation of gene usage, clonotype sharing and MAIT/NKT TCR abundance was achieved by analysing the top 1000, 10 000 and 20 000 clonotypes per sample. Diversity was computed as the inverse Simpson index with the vegan R package after downsampling to 27 000 UMIs. Paired Mann-Whitney U tests were applied to discordant twin pairs, with Benjamini-Hochberg correction for multiple testing. After TCRdb reprocessed the reads, each CDR3 protein sequence was kept as one row, without DNA. The V and J calls were not made by the authors but by TCRdb's processing. Per the sample table, the count is roughly 200,000 distinct CDR3 sequences. The leading ten clones occupy roughly 7.7% of the sample.

Worth noting for this clonotype: Its antigen is not yet known.

This clonotype was obtained from a human donor with ulcerative colitis or Crohn's disease, or a healthy co-twin of an affected twin (not recorded which). The V and J genes are TRBV4-3 and TRBJ2-7; TCRdb's D call of TRBD1 is untestable without DNA. Sequencing was done on a sample of blood. CDR3 loop: CASSQGVSGAPNPYEQYF.